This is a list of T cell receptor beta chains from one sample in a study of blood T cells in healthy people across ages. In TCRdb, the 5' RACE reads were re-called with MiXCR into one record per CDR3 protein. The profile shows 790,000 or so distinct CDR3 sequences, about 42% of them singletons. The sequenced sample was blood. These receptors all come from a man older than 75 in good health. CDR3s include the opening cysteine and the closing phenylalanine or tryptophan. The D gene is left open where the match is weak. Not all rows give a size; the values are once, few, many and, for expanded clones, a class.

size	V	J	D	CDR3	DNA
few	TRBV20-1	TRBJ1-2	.	CSAWAGALGRGYSGGYTF	TGCAGTGCTTGGGCCGGGGCTCTCGGCCGAGGATATAGTGGGGGCTACACCTTC
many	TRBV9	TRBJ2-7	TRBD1	CASSPPGQIYEQYF	TGTGCCAGCAGCCCCCCGGGACAGATATACGAGCAGTACTTC
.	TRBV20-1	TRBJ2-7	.	CSASKITGQRSYNEQYF	TGCAGTGCTAGTAAGATTACGGGACAACGCTCCTACAATGAGCAGTACTTC
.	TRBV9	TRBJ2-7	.	CASSVAEVSYNEQYF	TGTGCCAGCAGCGTAGCGGAGGTCTCCTACAATGAGCAGTACTTC
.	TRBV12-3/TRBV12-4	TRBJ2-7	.	CASSFGLSEQYF	TGTGCCAGCAGTTTCGGACTTTCCGAGCAGTACTTC
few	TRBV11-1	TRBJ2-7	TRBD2	CASSLLAGGTSEQYF	TGTGCCAGCAGCTTACTAGCGGGAGGAACGAGCGAGCAGTACTTC
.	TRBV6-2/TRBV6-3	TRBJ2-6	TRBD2	CASSYRLAGVSGANVLTF	TGTGCCAGCAGTTACCGACTAGCGGGGGTCTCTGGGGCCAACGTCCTGACTTTC
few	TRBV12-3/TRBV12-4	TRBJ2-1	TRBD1	CASRQGAGVYNEQFF	TGTGCCAGCAGACAGGGGGCCGGGGTCTACAATGAGCAGTTCTTC
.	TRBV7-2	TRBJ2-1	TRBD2	CASSRPSGLAGGSSYNEQFF	TGTGCCAGCAGCCGGCCCTCGGGACTAGCGGGGGGGTCGTCTTACAATGAGCAGTTCTTC
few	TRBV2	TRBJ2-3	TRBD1	CASRRDRGAPDTQYF	TGTGCCAGCAGGAGAGACAGGGGCGCCCCAGATACGCAGTATTTT
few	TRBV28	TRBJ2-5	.	CASSPPAVQETQYF	TGTGCCAGCAGTCCCCCAGCCGTTCAAGAGACCCAGTACTTC
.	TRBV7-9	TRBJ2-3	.	CASSLSANTDTRYF	TGTGCCAGTAGCTTAAGTGCAAACACAGATACGCGGTATTTT
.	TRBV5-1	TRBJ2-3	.	CASSLETDTDTQYF	TGCGCCAGCAGTCTGGAGACAGACACAGATACGCAGTATTTT
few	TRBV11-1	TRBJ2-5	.	CASGIRVGVAETQYF	TGTGCCAGCGGGATCAGGGTCGGAGTGGCAGAGACCCAGTACTTC
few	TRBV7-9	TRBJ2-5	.	CASSLDAREGTQYF	TGTGCCAGCAGCTTAGACGCCAGAGAAGGGACCCAGTACTTC
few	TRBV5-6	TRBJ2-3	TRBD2	CASSPRSSGGPLEYF	TGTGCCAGCAGCCCGAGGTCTAGCGGGGGCCCTTTAGAGTATTTT
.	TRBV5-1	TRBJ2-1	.	CASSLSPGLSNEQFF	TGCGCCAGCAGCTTGAGCCCGGGTTTGAGCAATGAGCAGTTCTTC
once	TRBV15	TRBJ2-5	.	CATSRTPSGGRYF	TGTGCCACCAGCAGGACCCCGTCTGGCGGGCGGTACTTC
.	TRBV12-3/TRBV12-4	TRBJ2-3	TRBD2	CASRKSSGTSTDTQYF	TGTGCCAGCAGGAAATCTAGCGGGACTAGCACAGATACGCAGTATTTT
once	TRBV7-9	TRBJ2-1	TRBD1	CASSGTVLEQFF	TGTGCCAGCAGCGGGACAGTCCTCGAGCAGTTCTTC
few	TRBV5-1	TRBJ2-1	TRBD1	CASSLSRDRGYNEQFF	TGCGCCAGCAGCTTGTCCCGGGACAGGGGTTACAATGAGCAGTTCTTC
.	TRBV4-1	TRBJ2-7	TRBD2	CASSAGTKLYEQYF	TGCGCCAGCAGCGCGGGGACTAAATTGTACGAGCAGTACTTC
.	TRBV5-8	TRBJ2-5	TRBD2	CASSLSGGVQETQYF	TGTGCCAGCAGTTTAAGCGGGGGAGTCCAAGAGACCCAGTACTTC
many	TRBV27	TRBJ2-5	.	CASRRAGDGGETQYF	TGTGCCAGCAGAAGGGCAGGGGACGGGGGAGAGACCCAGTACTTC
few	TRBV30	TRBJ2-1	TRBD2	CAWSVRALAGETEQFF	TGTGCCTGGAGTGTAAGGGCACTAGCGGGAGAGACTGAGCAGTTCTTC
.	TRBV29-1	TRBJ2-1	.	CSVEVGLRNEQFF	TGCAGCGTTGAAGTAGGGCTCCGTAATGAGCAGTTCTTC